The source of this T cell receptor beta chain is a study of blood T cell repertoires in COVID-19. Profiling relied on immunoSEQ multiplex PCR, and the TCRdb table lists in-frame clones only, not all of them. The sample contains some 94,000 clones, about nine tenths of which appear only once. The V gene lost 5 bases and the J gene lost 4 bases, with 17 bases spanning the gap. The CDR3 spans 15 residues. Looked up from germline, CDR1 is SGHAT and CDR2 is FQNNGV. This TCR came from a human donor in a cohort sampled during active COVID-19. The chain recombines TRBV11-2 with TRBJ2-5; the D gene is possibly TRBD2 (7 bases). Specimen: peripheral blood. CDR3 sequence: CASSPTGGFLETQYF. CDR3 nucleotides: TGTGCCAGCAGCCCCACGGGGGGCTTTTTAGAGACCCAGTACTTC.